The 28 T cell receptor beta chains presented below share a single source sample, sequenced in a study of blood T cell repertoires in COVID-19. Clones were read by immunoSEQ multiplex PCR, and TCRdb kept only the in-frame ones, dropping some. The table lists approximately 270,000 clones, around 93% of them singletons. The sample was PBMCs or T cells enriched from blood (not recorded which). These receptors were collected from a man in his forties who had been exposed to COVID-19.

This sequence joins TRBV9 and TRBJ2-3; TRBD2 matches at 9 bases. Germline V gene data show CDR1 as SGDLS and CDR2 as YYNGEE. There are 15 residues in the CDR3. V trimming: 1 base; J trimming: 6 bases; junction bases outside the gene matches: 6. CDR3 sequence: CASSVRSGGRDTQYF. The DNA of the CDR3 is TGTGCCAGCAGCGTAAGAAGCGGGGGGAGGGATACGCAGTATTTT.

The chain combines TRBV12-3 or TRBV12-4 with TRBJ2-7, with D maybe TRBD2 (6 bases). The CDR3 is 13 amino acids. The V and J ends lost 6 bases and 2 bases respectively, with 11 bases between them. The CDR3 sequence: CASSGGLAYEQYF. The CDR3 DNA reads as TGTGCCAGCAGCGGGGGACTTGCCTACGAGCAGTACTTC.

The CDR3 loop is CASSESGKRGTDTQYF. In DNA, the CDR3 is TGCGCCAGCAGTGAGTCAGGCAAGCGGGGCACAGATACGCAGTATTTT. The rearrangement joins TRBV10-2 to TRBJ2-3, with D tentatively TRBD2 (6 bases). V was trimmed by 0 bases and J by 1 base, leaving 11 bases between them. Germline V lookup: CDR1 WSHSY, CDR2 SAAADI. This CDR3 has 16 amino acids.

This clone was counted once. This chain's CDR3 is CASSPGQGSGDTQYF. In DNA, the CDR3 is TGCGCCAGCAGCCCGGGACAGGGGTCGGGAGATACGCAGTATTTT. The chain recombines TRBV4-3 with TRBJ2-3; 10 nucleotides agree with TRBD1. Germline CDR1 reads LGHNA; CDR2 reads YSLEER. The trim removed 4 bases at V and 5 bases at J, leaving 6 bases unmatched. The length of the CDR3 is 15 residues.

The CDR3 here is CASSLGHGGGSLNTEAFF. CDR3 DNA sequence: TGTGCCAGCAGCTTAGGGCATGGGGGAGGCAGCTTGAACACTGAAGCTTTCTTT. V and J are TRBV7-6 and TRBJ1-1, with a possible D match to TRBD1 (5 bases). Trimming took 1 base from V and 0 from J, leaving 18 bases between them. CDR3 size: 18 residues. CDR1 and CDR2 (germline): SGHVS, FNYEAQ.

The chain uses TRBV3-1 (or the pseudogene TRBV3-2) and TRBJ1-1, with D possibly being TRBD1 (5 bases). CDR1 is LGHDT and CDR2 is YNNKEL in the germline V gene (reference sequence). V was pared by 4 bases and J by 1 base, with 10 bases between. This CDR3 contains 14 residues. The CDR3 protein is CASSPARENTEAFF. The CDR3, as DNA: TGTGCCAGCAGCCCAGCCAGGGAGAACACTGAAGCTTTCTTT.

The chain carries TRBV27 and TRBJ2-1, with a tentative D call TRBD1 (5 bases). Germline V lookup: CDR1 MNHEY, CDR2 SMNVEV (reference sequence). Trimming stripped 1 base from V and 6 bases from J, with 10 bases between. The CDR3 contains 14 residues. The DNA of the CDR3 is TGTGCCAGCAGTTTATGGGGCAGTCCCAATGAGCAGTTCTTC. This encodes CASSLWGSPNEQFF.

The CDR3 DNA sequence: TGTGCCACCAGCGTGGTGCAGGGGGCTTTCGAAAAACTGTTTTTT. Encoded protein: CATSVVQGAFEKLFF. V and J are TRBV24-1 and TRBJ1-4; TRBD1 matches at 8 bases. Germline V gene lookup returns CDR1 KGHDR and CDR2 SFDVKD. The CDR3 is 15 residues long. With V trimmed by 7 bases and J by 8 bases, 11 bases remained unmatched.

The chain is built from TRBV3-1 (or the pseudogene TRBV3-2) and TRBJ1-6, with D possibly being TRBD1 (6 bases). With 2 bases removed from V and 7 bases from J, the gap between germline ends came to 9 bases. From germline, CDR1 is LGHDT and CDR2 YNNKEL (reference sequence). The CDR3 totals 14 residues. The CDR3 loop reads CASSQWDTNSPLHF. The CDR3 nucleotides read TGTGCCAGCAGCCAATGGGACACCAATTCACCCCTCCACTTT.

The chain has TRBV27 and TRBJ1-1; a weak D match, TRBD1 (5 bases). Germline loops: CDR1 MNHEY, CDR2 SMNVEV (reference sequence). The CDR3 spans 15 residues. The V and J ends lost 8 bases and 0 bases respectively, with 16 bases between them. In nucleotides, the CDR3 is TGTGCCAGCGGTTGGGGGGGTGGGTTGAACACTGAAGCTTTCTTT. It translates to CASGWGGGLNTEAFF.

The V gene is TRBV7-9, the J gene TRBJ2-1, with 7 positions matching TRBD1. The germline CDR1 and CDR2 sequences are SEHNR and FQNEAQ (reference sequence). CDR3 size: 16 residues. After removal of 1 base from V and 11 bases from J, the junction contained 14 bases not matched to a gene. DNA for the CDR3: TGTGCCAGCAGCTTAGTGGGTGACAGGGAGACCGGGAAGCAGTTCTTC. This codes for CASSLVGDRETGKQFF. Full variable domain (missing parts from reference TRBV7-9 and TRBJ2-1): DTGVSQNPRHKITKRGQNVTFRCDPISEHNRLYWYRQTLGQGPEFLTYFQNEAQLEKSRLLSDRFSAERPKGSFSTLEIQRTEQGDSAMYLCASSLVGDRETGKQFFGPGTRLTVL.

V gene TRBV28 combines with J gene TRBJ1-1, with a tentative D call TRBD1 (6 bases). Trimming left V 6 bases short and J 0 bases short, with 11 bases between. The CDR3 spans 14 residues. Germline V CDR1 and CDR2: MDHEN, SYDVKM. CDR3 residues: CASSQRQVNTEAFF. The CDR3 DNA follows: TGTGCCAGCAGCCAAAGACAGGTGAACACTGAAGCTTTCTTT.

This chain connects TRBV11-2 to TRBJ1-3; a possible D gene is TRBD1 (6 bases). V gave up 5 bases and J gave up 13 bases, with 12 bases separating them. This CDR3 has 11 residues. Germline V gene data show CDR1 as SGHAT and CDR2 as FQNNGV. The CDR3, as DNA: TGTGCCAGCAGCCCTGGACAGCCAATATATTTT. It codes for CASSPGQPIYF.

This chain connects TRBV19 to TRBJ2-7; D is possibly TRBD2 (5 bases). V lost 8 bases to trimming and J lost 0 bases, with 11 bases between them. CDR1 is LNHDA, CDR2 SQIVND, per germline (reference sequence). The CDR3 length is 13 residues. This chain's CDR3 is CASGDEGSYEQYF. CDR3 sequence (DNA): TGTGCCAGTGGAGATGAGGGCTCCTACGAGCAGTACTTC. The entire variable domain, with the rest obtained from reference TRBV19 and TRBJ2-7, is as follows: DGGITQSPKYLFRKEGQNVTLSCEQNLNHDAMYWYRQDPGQGLRLIYYSQIVNDFQKGDIAEGYSVSREKKESFPLTVTSAQKNPTAFYLCASGDEGSYEQYFGPGTRLTVT.

The CDR3 coding sequence is TGTGCCAGCAGCGCAGGGGGGAATCAGCCCCAGCATTTT. Residues: CASSAGGNQPQHF. V usage is TRBV3-1 (or the pseudogene TRBV3-2) and J usage is TRBJ1-5; 7 bases map to TRBD1. The CDR3 covers 13 residues. With 5 bases clipped from V and 4 bases from J, the junction kept 2 bases outside the gene matches. Germline V gives CDR1 LGHDT, CDR2 YNNKEL (reference sequence).

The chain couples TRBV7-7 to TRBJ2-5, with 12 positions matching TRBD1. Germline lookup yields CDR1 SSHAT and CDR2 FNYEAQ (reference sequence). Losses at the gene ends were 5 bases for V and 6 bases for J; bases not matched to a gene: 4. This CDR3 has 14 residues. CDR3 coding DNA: TGTGCCAGCAGCCCGGGACAGGGGGCTAAGACCCAGTACTTC. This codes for CASSPGQGAKTQYF. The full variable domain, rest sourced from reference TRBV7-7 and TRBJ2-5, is GAGVSQSPRYKVTKRGQDVTLRCDPISSHATLYWYQQALGQGPEFLTYFNYEAQPDKSGLPSDRFSAERPEGSISTLTIQRTEQRDSAMYRCASSPGQGAKTQYFGPGTRLLVL.

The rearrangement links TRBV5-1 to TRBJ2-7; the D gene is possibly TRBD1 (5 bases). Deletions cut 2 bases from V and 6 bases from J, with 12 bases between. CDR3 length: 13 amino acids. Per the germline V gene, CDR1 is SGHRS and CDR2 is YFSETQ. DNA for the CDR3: TGCGCCAGCAGCTTTCGGACAACAGGCGAGCAGTACTTC. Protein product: CASSFRTTGEQYF.

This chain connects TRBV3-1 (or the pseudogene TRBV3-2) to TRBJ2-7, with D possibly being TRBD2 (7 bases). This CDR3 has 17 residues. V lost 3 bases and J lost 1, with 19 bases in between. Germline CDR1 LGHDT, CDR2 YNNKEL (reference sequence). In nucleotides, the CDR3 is TGTGCCAGCAGCCACGGGGGGCTGGGGGATTTTTCCTACGAGCAGTACTTC. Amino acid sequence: CASSHGGLGDFSYEQYF.

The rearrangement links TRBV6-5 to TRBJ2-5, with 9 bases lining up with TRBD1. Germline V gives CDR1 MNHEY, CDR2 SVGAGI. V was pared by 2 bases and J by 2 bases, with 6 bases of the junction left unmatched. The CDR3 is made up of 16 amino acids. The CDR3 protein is CASSYDGTGWQETQYF. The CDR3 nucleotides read TGTGCCAGCAGTTACGATGGGACAGGGTGGCAAGAGACCCAGTACTTC.

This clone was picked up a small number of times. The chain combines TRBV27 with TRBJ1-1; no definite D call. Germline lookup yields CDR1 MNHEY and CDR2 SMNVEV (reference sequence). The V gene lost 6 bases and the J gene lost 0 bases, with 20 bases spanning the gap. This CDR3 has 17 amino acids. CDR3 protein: CASSRTPGVYMNTEAFF. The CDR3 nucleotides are TGTGCCAGCAGCCGAACCCCGGGAGTGTACATGAACACTGAAGCTTTCTTT.

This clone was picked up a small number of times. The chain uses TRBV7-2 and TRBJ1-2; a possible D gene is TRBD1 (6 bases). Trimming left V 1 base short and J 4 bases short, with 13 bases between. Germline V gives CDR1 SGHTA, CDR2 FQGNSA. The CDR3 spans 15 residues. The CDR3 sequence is CASSLDSGASYGYTF. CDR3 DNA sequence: TGTGCCAGCAGCTTAGATTCAGGGGCTAGCTATGGCTACACCTTC.

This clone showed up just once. CDR3 residues: CASSLSRDRDEQFF. The DNA of the CDR3 is TGCGCCAGCAGCTTGTCCCGGGACAGGGATGAGCAGTTCTTC. This chain uses TRBV5-1 with TRBJ2-1; 9 bases align to TRBD1. V was pared by 1 base and J by 8 bases, with 4 bases of the junction left unmatched. Germline CDR1 is SGHRS and CDR2 is YFSETQ. There are 14 residues in the CDR3.

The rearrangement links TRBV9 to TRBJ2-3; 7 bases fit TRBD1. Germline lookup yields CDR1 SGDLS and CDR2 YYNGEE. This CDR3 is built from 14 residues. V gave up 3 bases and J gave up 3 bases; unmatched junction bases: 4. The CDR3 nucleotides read TGTGCCAGCAGCGGCCGGGACAGTACAGATACGCAGTATTTT. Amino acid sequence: CASSGRDSTDTQYF.

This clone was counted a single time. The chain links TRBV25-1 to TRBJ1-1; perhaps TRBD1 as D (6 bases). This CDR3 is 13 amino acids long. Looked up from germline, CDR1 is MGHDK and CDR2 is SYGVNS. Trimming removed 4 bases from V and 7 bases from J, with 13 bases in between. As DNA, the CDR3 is TGTGCCAGCAGTGCCCGCCACAGGGTTGAAGCTTTCTTT. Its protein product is CASSARHRVEAFF.

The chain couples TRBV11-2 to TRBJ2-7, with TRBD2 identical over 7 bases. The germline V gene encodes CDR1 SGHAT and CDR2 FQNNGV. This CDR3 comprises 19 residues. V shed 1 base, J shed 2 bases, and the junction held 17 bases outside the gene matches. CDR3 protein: CASSLVQIGVSGPTYEQYF. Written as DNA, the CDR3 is TGTGCCAGCAGCTTAGTCCAGATCGGGGTTAGCGGGCCTACCTACGAGCAGTACTTC.

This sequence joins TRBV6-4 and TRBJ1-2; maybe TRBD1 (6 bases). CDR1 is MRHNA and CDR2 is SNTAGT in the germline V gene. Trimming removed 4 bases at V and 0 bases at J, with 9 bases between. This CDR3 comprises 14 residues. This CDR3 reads CASSADRSNYGYTF. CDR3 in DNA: TGTGCCAGCAGTGCGGACAGATCTAACTATGGCTACACCTTC.

This CDR3 is CASEYRDIPKPQHF. CDR3 coding DNA: TGTGCCAGCGAGTATCGGGACATCCCTAAGCCCCAGCATTTT. The V and J genes are TRBV14 and TRBJ1-5, with D tentatively TRBD1 (6 bases). Trimming pared 8 bases from V and 8 bases from J, leaving 19 bases between. The CDR3 contains 14 residues. Germline CDR1 reads SGHDN; CDR2 reads FVKESK.

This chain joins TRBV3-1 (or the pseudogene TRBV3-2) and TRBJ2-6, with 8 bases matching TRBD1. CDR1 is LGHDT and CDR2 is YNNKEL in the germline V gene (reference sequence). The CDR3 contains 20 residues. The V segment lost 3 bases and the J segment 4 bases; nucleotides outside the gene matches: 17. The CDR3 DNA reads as TGTGCCAGCAGCCAGGTAGGGACAGGAATACTCTCGGGGGGGGCCAACGTCCTGACTTTC. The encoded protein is CASSQVGTGILSGGANVLTF.